This entry lists 15 T cell receptor beta chains sequenced from one sample in a study of human T cells and chemical hapten exposure. Each CDR3 protein gets one entry after TCRdb re-called the RACE reads with MiXCR. Among some 52,000 distinct CDR3 sequences listed, approximately 9.9% were seen once. The time point was: patch test 1, 2 weeks after DPC sensitization. The treatment: therapeutic diphenylcyclopropenone sensitization with weekly scalp DPC. Unfractionated whole blood yielded the extracted total RNA. This specimen was whole blood, taken in connection with sensitization to the hapten diphenylcyclopropenone (DPC). These receptors were collected from a woman between 40 and 50 years old with alopecia areata. Some clones in this sample may be carry-over from other donors' samples.

V is TRBV28 and J is TRBJ2-7; unclear D gene. The germline V gene has CDR1 MDHEN and CDR2 SYDVKM. The CDR3 totals 14 residues. V was clipped by 10 bases and J by 2 bases, with 18 bases between them. The CDR3 sequence is CATRLGGETYEQYF. The CDR3, as DNA: TGTGCCACCCGCCTTGGCGGCGAAACCTACGAGCAGTACTTC.

This clonotype showed up just a few times. The genes are TRBV7-9 and TRBJ2-3; 7 bases are a match to TRBD2. The germline V gene has CDR1 SEHNR and CDR2 FQNEAQ (reference sequence). V lost 6 bases to trimming and J lost 5 bases; unmatched junction nucleotides: 8. There are 14 residues in the CDR3. This CDR3 reads CASRPSGQLDTQYF. The CDR3 nucleotides are TGTGCCAGCAGACCTAGCGGTCAGTTAGATACGCAGTATTTT.

This clonotype was recorded a few times. The CDR3 region has the DNA TGTGCCAGCAGCCAGCAGGCAGTAAATCAGCCCCAGCATTTT. It encodes CASSQQAVNQPQHF. The chain combines TRBV3-1 with TRBJ1-5; D is undetermined. The CDR3 consists of 14 residues. Germline V gives CDR1 LGHDT, CDR2 YNNKEL (reference sequence). V was shortened by 3 bases and J by 4 bases, with 10 bases between the two germline ends.

This clonotype was seen only a few times. V is TRBV6-2 or TRBV6-3 and J is TRBJ2-1; D remains ambiguous. CDR1 MNHEY and CDR2 SVGEGT come from the germline V gene. The CDR3 runs to 17 residues. Trimming removed 7 bases at V and 5 bases at J, with 24 bases between. The CDR3 protein is CASTLMGIASRNNEQFF. Here the CDR3 DNA reads TGTGCCAGCACCCTCATGGGCATCGCCTCCCGAAACAATGAGCAGTTCTTC.

This clonotype was detected only a few times. V gene TRBV29-1 combines with J gene TRBJ2-1; D gene ambiguous. The CDR3 runs to 14 residues. V lost 3 bases, J lost 8 bases, and 17 bases lay in between. CDR1 is SQVTM and CDR2 is ANQGSEA in the germline V gene. The CDR3 bases are TGCAGCGTTGATGCCGGAATCGGGCTATATGAGCAGTTCTTC. Encoded protein: CSVDAGIGLYEQFF.

This clonotype is labeled medium-sized. The chain is built from TRBV20-1 and TRBJ2-7; D unresolved. The CDR3 runs to 11 residues. Trimming took off 1 base at V and 2 bases at J, with 3 bases between the two ends. Per germline, CDR1 DFQATT and CDR2 SNEGSKA (reference sequence). As DNA, the CDR3 is TGCAGTGCTAGAGGCCCCTACGAGCAGTACTTC. This codes for CSARGPYEQYF.

The chain links TRBV11-1 to TRBJ2-7; D is undetermined. V lost 6 bases and J 2 bases, leaving 14 bases between the germline ends. Germline assignment: CDR1 SGHAT and CDR2 FQDESV (reference sequence). This CDR3 comprises 14 residues. This CDR3 is CASRVGGTTYEQYF. In nucleotides, the CDR3 is TGTGCCAGCAGGGTGGGCGGAACTACCTACGAGCAGTACTTC.

This clonotype was found many times. V usage is TRBV14 and J usage is TRBJ2-5; D unresolved. The germline V gene encodes CDR1 SGHDN and CDR2 FVKESK. This CDR3 is 16 amino acids long. Between the trimmed V and J ends, which lost 1 base and 4 bases, there was a span of 16 bases. The CDR3 DNA sequence: TGTGCCAGCAGCCAAGGCTATTTATCAGGCGCAGAGACCCAGTACTTC. The encoded protein is CASSQGYLSGAETQYF.

The sample holds many counts of this clonotype. The CDR3: CASSEGAVVYEQYF. The DNA for the CDR3 is TGTGCCAGCAGTGAAGGGGCGGTGGTCTACGAGCAGTACTTC. The rearrangement links TRBV6-1 to TRBJ2-7; no clear D gene. The CDR3 has 14 residues. The V end lost 1 base, the J end lost 3 bases, and 10 bases lay between the germline ends. The germline V gene encodes CDR1 MNHNS and CDR2 SASEGT.

This clonotype was observed at least ten times. The chain has TRBV7-9 and TRBJ1-1; D gene uncertain. The CDR3 totals 13 residues. CDR1 is SEHNR and CDR2 is FQNEAQ in the germline V gene (reference sequence). V dropped 8 bases and J dropped 1 base, with 11 bases sitting between them. As DNA, the CDR3 is TGTGCCAGCGGAAGGGCCTCGAACACTGAAGCTTTCTTT. Translating it yields CASGRASNTEAFF.

The chain links TRBV7-9 to TRBJ1-2; weak D call: TRBD1 (6 bases). The V gene's germline CDR1 is SEHNR and CDR2 FQNEAQ (reference sequence). V was pared by 5 bases and J by 8 bases, with 27 bases between. This CDR3 region has 17 residues. The CDR3 protein is CASSHFPRSKGGRGYTF. Here the CDR3 DNA reads TGTGCCAGCAGCCATTTCCCCCGCTCCAAGGGGGGCAGAGGCTACACCTTC.

This clonotype was observed at least ten times. The rearrangement links TRBV11-3 to TRBJ2-3; D gene ambiguous. Germline V CDR1 and CDR2: SGHNT, YENEEA. The V end lost 3 bases, the J end lost 6 bases, and 4 bases lay between the germline ends. The CDR3 contains 11 residues. The CDR3 DNA sequence: TGTGCCAGCAGCTTCGACGATACGCAGTATTTT. The encoded protein is CASSFDDTQYF.

This clonotype appeared a few times. The chain has TRBV18 and TRBJ2-1; TRBD1 agrees at 7 bases. Trimming took 6 bases from V and 1 from J; bases not matched to a gene: 12. CDR3 size: 17 residues. The germline V gene encodes CDR1 KGHSH and CDR2 LQKENI. Here the CDR3 reads CASSPPTGTDSYNEQFF. CDR3 coding DNA: TGTGCCAGCTCGCCTCCCACCGGGACAGATTCCTACAATGAGCAGTTCTTC.

The table lists this clonotype with many counts. The DNA for the CDR3 is TGTGCCAGCCCCCATAGGACGGGACTGGGGAACACTGAAGCTTTCTTT. Protein sequence: CASPHRTGLGNTEAFF. This chain connects TRBV27 to TRBJ1-1, with TRBD1 as a possible D gene (5 bases). The CDR3 spans 16 residues. V was trimmed by 8 bases and J by 1 base, leaving 20 bases between them. Per the germline V gene, CDR1 is MNHEY and CDR2 is SMNVEV (reference sequence).

This sequence joins TRBV6-5 and TRBJ2-5; no reliable D call. Trimming removed 5 bases from V and 5 bases from J, with 12 bases in between. Germline V gene lookup returns CDR1 MNHEY and CDR2 SVGAGI. CDR3 length: 13 amino acids. CDR3 bases: TGTGCCAGCAGTGCAAGACTCGGGGAGACCCAGTACTTC. Its translation: CASSARLGETQYF.